Following are 10 T cell receptor beta chains from one sample sequenced in a study of shared clonotypes between healthy human individuals (dated by TCRdb to 2020 to 2022). Libraries were prepared through the immunoSEQ multiplex PCR assay. Here the immuneACCESS table is served through TCRdb, limited to in-frame sequences with V and J called. Missing clones are a known gap in these copies; in checked studies unresolved V genes cover under half, and the rest lacks a known reason. The table for this sample lists some 2,100,000 clones; almost 96% of them were counted only once. The ten biggest clones cover 0.13% of the sample. What was sequenced was naive CD4+ T cells sorted from blood. What the cell subset or site label conveys for this sample: CD45RA+ positively selected. The receptors were sampled from a man between 18 and 29 years old in good health.

The chain employs TRBV6-1 and TRBJ2-7; 7 positions match TRBD1. V gave up 6 bases and J gave up 7 bases; unmatched junction bases: 12. The CDR3 contains 14 residues. Germline V gives CDR1 MNHNS, CDR2 SASEGT. The CDR3 loop reads CASSRDRAYVEQYF. CDR3 sequence (DNA): TGTGCCAGCAGCCGGGACAGAGCCTACGTGGAGCAGTACTTC.

This clone occurred once. This rearrangement joins TRBV11-2 to TRBJ1-2; 10 bases align to TRBD1. Germline V lookup: CDR1 SGHAT, CDR2 FQNNGV. J gave up 4 bases and V 10 bases, and 6 bases lay outside the gene matches. The CDR3 is 13 amino acids. The CDR3 loop reads CATGQGFSYGYTF. The CDR3 DNA is TGTGCCACGGGACAGGGGTTTAGCTATGGCTACACCTTC.

This rearrangement joins TRBV5-1 to TRBJ1-6, with D possibly matching TRBD1 (5 bases). The CDR3 is 14 residues long. CDR1 is SGHRS and CDR2 is YFSETQ in the germline V gene. V shed 1 base and J shed 11 bases, with 13 bases lying between them. CDR3 nucleotides: TGCGCCAGCAGCTTGACGGGGGAAAAAACACCCCTCCACTTT. Its translation is CASSLTGEKTPLHF.

This clone was detected only a few times. The J gene is TRBJ1-5, the V gene TRBV6-1; 8 bases match TRBD1. This CDR3 has 13 residues. The J segment lost 6 bases and the V segment lost 8 bases, leaving 6 bases of the junction unmatched. Germline V gene sequence: CDR1 MNHNS, CDR2 SASEGT. The chain's CDR3 is CASLGTGGQPQHF. The DNA of the CDR3 is TGTGCCAGCTTGGGCACAGGGGGTCAGCCCCAGCATTTT.

The chain is built from TRBV10-3 and TRBJ2-1; the D gene could be TRBD1 or TRBD2 (5 bases each). Trimming took 4 bases from V and 10 from J, leaving 17 bases between them. Germline lookup yields CDR1 ENHRY and CDR2 SYGVKD. The CDR3 has 14 amino acids. The CDR3, as DNA: TGTGCCATCAGTGGAGGGGCAGGGTCGGAGGAGCAGTTCTTC. This sequence encodes CAISGGAGSEEQFF.

V gene TRBV23-1 combines with J gene TRBJ1-2, with 9 bases identical to TRBD1. TRBV23-1 has ORF status, its function being uncertain. After removal of 8 bases from V and 7 bases from J, the junction contained 8 bases not matched to a gene. The CDR3 spans 13 residues. CDR3 amino acids: CASAAGTGFGYTF. In DNA, the CDR3 is TGCGCCAGCGCCGCCGGGACAGGGTTTGGCTACACCTTC.

The gene calls are TRBV18 and TRBJ2-7; 9 bases line up with TRBD1. Trimming cost V 2 bases and J 7 bases; bases outside gene matches: 6. Germline values: CDR1 KGHSH, CDR2 LQKENI. The CDR3 length is 14 residues. The CDR3 is CASSPMGQGREQYF. The CDR3 DNA is TGTGCCAGCTCACCAATGGGACAGGGCCGGGAGCAGTACTTC.

The V and J genes are TRBV4-1 and TRBJ2-5; TRBD1 matches 7 bases. Germline-derived CDR1 and CDR2 are MGHRA and YSYEKL. The CDR3 covers 16 residues. V shed 1 base and J 0 bases; nucleotides not matched to a gene: 5. The CDR3 protein is CASSQGDSLYQETQYF. The CDR3 region has the DNA TGCGCCAGCAGCCAAGGGGACAGTCTGTACCAAGAGACCCAGTACTTC.

The chain has TRBV7-9 and TRBJ2-7; the D gene is possibly TRBD2 (6 bases). Germline lookup yields CDR1 SEHNR and CDR2 FQNEAQ (reference sequence). Trimming stripped 5 bases from V and 0 bases from J, with 20 bases between. The CDR3 has 17 amino acids. The chain's CDR3 is CASSPLRGSGFSYEQYF. The CDR3 nucleotides are TGTGCCAGCAGCCCCTTGCGGGGTAGCGGCTTCTCCTACGAGCAGTACTTC.

The chain employs TRBV7-9 and TRBJ1-2, with a weak D call TRBD1 (6 bases). The CDR3 extends over 14 amino acids. V lost 2 bases and J lost 7, with 14 bases in between. Germline CDR1 and CDR2: SEHNR and FQNEAQ (reference sequence). DNA for the CDR3: TGTGCCAGCAGCTTACCCTTAATGGACAGTGGCTACACCTTC. Translated: CASSLPLMDSGYTF.